These 11 T cell receptor beta chains originate from one sample sequenced in a study of blood T cell repertoires in COVID-19. The assay was immunoSEQ multiplex PCR, and TCRdb's table has in-frame clones only and misses some. Of roughly 360,000 clones in the sample, less than 90% are singletons; the top ten hold around 5.1%. The sequenced sample was PBMCs or T cells enriched from blood (not recorded which). The receptors shown here come from a woman between 45 and 60 years old who had recovered from COVID-19.

The J gene is TRBJ2-2, the V gene TRBV6-6; a weak D match, TRBD1 (6 bases). This CDR3 is 14 amino acids long. CDR1 MNHNY and CDR2 SVGAGI come from the germline V gene (reference sequence). V lost 7 bases and J lost 6, with 15 bases in between. CDR3 residues: CASNQGIMAGELFF. CDR3 bases: TGTGCCAGCAATCAGGGGATAATGGCCGGGGAGCTGTTTTTT.

The gene calls are TRBV30 and TRBJ2-3, with 8 bases matching TRBD2. Germline CDR1 and CDR2: GTSNPN and SVGIG (reference sequence). J gave up 0 bases and V 2 bases, and 7 bases lay outside the gene matches. The CDR3 contains 16 residues. The CDR3 loop reads CAWSHGLARSTDTQYF. The CDR3 DNA follows: TGTGCCTGGAGTCATGGACTAGCTCGAAGCACAGATACGCAGTATTTT.

J is TRBJ2-5 and V is TRBV29-1, with D possibly matching TRBD1 (5 bases). Germline CDR1 SQVTM, CDR2 ANQGSEA. Between the trimmed V and J ends, which lost 3 bases and 5 bases, there was a span of 7 bases. The CDR3 runs 11 residues. The CDR3 reads CSVDRAETQYF. The CDR3 DNA is TGCAGCGTTGACAGGGCTGAGACCCAGTACTTC.

The J gene is TRBJ1-2, the V gene TRBV7-2; tentatively, D is TRBD1 (6 bases). Germline CDR1 SGHTA, CDR2 FQGNSA. The CDR3 runs to 14 residues. Trimming pared 5 bases from V and 3 bases from J, leaving 13 bases between. CDR3 DNA: TGTGCCAGCAGCCCAGGGGCGGGCGACTATGGCTACACCTTC. Its protein is CASSPGAGDYGYTF.

The chain links TRBV6-2 or TRBV6-3 to TRBJ2-1; TRBD1 is a possible D gene (6 bases). The CDR3 is 16 residues long. The V end was cut by 5 bases, the J end by 8 bases, with 22 bases between. CDR1 and CDR2 (germline): MNHEY, SVGEGT. In nucleotides, the CDR3 is TGTGCCAGCAGTACCCAGGGGCGAGTGACGAAATATGAGCAGTTCTTC. The encoded protein is CASSTQGRVTKYEQFF.

The CDR3 sequence is CASSPQLSNQPQHF. Written as DNA, the CDR3 is TGTGCCAGCAGCCCACAGTTAAGCAATCAGCCCCAGCATTTT. The J gene is TRBJ1-5, the V gene TRBV3-1 (or the pseudogene TRBV3-2); D ambiguous. Trimming took 4 bases from V and 1 from J, leaving 8 bases between them. Germline V gene data show CDR1 as LGHDT and CDR2 as YNNKEL (reference sequence). There are 14 residues in the CDR3.

This chain joins TRBV3-1 (or the pseudogene TRBV3-2) and TRBJ2-5, with TRBD2 identical over 7 bases. This CDR3 has 16 amino acids. From germline, CDR1 is LGHDT and CDR2 YNNKEL (reference sequence). V was pared by 2 bases and J by 1 base, with 7 bases of the junction left unmatched. CDR3 sequence reads: CASSQWGSGVQETQYF. The DNA for the CDR3 is TGTGCCAGCAGCCAATGGGGAAGCGGGGTCCAAGAGACCCAGTACTTC.

The V gene is TRBV5-1, the J gene TRBJ2-1, with D perhaps matching TRBD2 (6 bases). This CDR3 has 15 amino acids. Deletions cut 0 bases from V and 6 bases from J, with 13 bases between. CDR1 and CDR2 from the germline V gene are SGHRS and YFSETQ. The CDR3 sequence: CASSLGLDVANEQFF. The DNA of the CDR3 is TGCGCCAGCAGCTTGGGACTAGATGTTGCCAATGAGCAGTTCTTC. The complete variable domain, with remaining parts taken from reference TRBV5-1 and TRBJ2-1, reads KAGVTQTPRYLIKTRGQQVTLSCSPISGHRSVSWYQQTPGQGLQFLFEYFSETQRNKGNFPGRFSGRQFSNSRSEMNVSTLELGDSALYLCASSLGLDVANEQFFGPGTRLTVL.

This clone came up a few times. The V and J genes are TRBV7-8 and TRBJ1-5; a possible D gene is TRBD1 (6 bases). The CDR3 is 14 residues long. Germline V gene lookup returns CDR1 SGHVS and CDR2 FQNEAQ. V dropped 1 base and J dropped 6 bases, with 10 bases sitting between them. The chain's CDR3 is CASSLEAGAQPQHF. For the CDR3, the DNA is TGTGCCAGCAGCTTAGAGGCAGGGGCTCAGCCCCAGCATTTT.

The V call is TRBV11-2, the J call TRBJ2-1; D gene uncertain. V shed 5 bases and J shed 6 bases, with 5 bases lying between them. Germline-derived CDR1 and CDR2 are SGHAT and FQNNGV. The length of the CDR3 is 11 residues. CDR3 bases: TGTGCCAGCAGCCTGTTCAATGAGCAGTTCTTC. The encoded protein is CASSLFNEQFF. Looking up the rest from reference TRBV11-2 and TRBJ2-1 gives the full variable domain: EAGVAQSPRYKIIEKRQSVAFWCNPISGHATLYWYQQILGQGPKLLIQFQNNGVVDDSQLPKDRFSAERLKGVDSTLKIQPAKLEDSAVYLCASSLFNEQFFGPGTRLTVL.

This chain uses TRBV6-5 with TRBJ2-7; TRBD1 matches 12 bases. This CDR3 region has 15 residues. Germline V CDR1 and CDR2: MNHEY, SVGAGI. The ends lost 6 bases at V and 7 bases at J; junction bases unmatched: 10. CDR3 nucleotides: TGTGCCAGCAGGGAGGGGACAGGGGGCCAGTTGGAGCAGTACTTC. It is translated as CASREGTGGQLEQYF.